These 24 T cell receptor beta chains were sequenced from one sample in a study of T cells after yellow fever vaccination. TCRdb called the 5' RACE reads again in MiXCR, with one record for every CDR3 protein. The table lists about 400,000 distinct CDR3 sequences, over 5% of them singletons. This specimen was PBMCs, taken 5 days after the yellow fever booster vaccination. The receptors were gathered from a man aged 30 to 39 who received the YFV17D yellow fever vaccine.

This clonotype was recorded many times. This chain links TRBV5-6 with TRBJ2-1, with a possible D match to TRBD1 (5 bases). The CDR3 extends over 13 amino acids. The germline V and J ends were trimmed by 7 bases and 5 bases, with 13 bases remaining between them. The V gene's germline CDR1 is SGHDT and CDR2 YYEEEE. CDR3: CASGKTGNNEQFF. The CDR3 nucleotides are TGTGCCAGCGGAAAAACAGGAAACAATGAGCAGTTCTTC.

This clonotype was observed a handful of times. This chain connects TRBV15 to TRBJ2-7; D unresolved. V was clipped by 1 base and J by 4 bases, with 11 bases between them. This CDR3 region has 14 residues. Per the germline V gene, CDR1 is LNHNV and CDR2 is YYDKDF (reference sequence). The CDR3 region is CATSRAVYRYEQYF. DNA for the CDR3: TGTGCCACCAGCAGAGCCGTATACCGGTACGAGCAGTACTTC.

J is TRBJ1-2 and V is TRBV6-5; no definite D call. CDR3 length equals 16 residues. The V gene lost 0 bases and the J gene lost 2 bases, with 13 bases spanning the gap. From germline, CDR1 is MNHEY and CDR2 SVGAGI. The CDR3 loop reads CASSYSGRSLNYGYTF. Written as DNA, the CDR3 is TGTGCCAGCAGTTACTCCGGCAGGTCCCTAAACTATGGCTACACCTTC.

The chain recombines TRBV20-1 with TRBJ2-7; perhaps TRBD2 as D (6 bases). The CDR3 has 11 amino acids. V lost 3 bases and J lost 7, with 10 bases in between. CDR1 is DFQATT, CDR2 SNEGSKA, per germline (reference sequence). The chain's CDR3 is CSASAGREQYF. As DNA, the CDR3 is TGCAGTGCTAGTGCGGGGCGGGAGCAGTACTTC.

Ten or more counts support this clonotype. The V call is TRBV21-1, the J call TRBJ2-2; TRBD2, the table's D call, lacks a check against the DNA. TRBV21-1 is noted as a pseudogene. CDR3 length equals 16 residues. CDR3 nucleotides: TGTGCCAGCAGCGCAACAAGACTAGCGGAGGTGGGGGAGCTGTTTTTT. The encoded protein is CASSATRLAEVGELFF.

This clonotype was observed a handful of times. This sequence joins TRBV4-3 and TRBJ2-5; TRBD1 matches 10 bases. Germline assignment: CDR1 LGHNA and CDR2 YSLEER. The junction had 4 bases not matched to a gene; V was cut back by 2 bases and J by 4 bases. The CDR3 runs to 15 residues. Here the CDR3 reads CASSQLGTGAETQYF. The CDR3, as DNA: TGCGCCAGCAGCCAACTCGGGACAGGGGCAGAGACCCAGTACTTC.

The chain joins TRBV24-1 to TRBJ2-2, with D possibly being TRBD2 (6 bases). Trimming cost V 7 bases and J 7 bases, with 15 bases left between them. CDR1 and CDR2 (germline): KGHDR, SFDVKD. This CDR3 is built from 14 residues. In nucleotides, the CDR3 is TGTGCCACCAGGCCCGCGGGGTCGAGCGGGGAGCTGTTTTTT. This encodes CATRPAGSSGELFF.

The gene calls are TRBV7-2 and TRBJ1-4, with D possibly matching TRBD1 (6 bases). The CDR3 contains 17 residues. Trimming pared 2 bases from V and 2 bases from J, leaving 15 bases between. In germline, CDR1 is SGHTA, CDR2 FQGNSA. The CDR3 spells CASSLWGGGMTNEKLFF. The CDR3 DNA is TGTGCCAGCAGCTTATGGGGGGGCGGAATGACTAATGAAAAACTGTTTTTT.

This clonotype was detected a few times. The chain links TRBV5-5 to TRBJ2-1, with D possibly TRBD2 on 5 matching bases. Trimming pared 0 bases from V and 2 bases from J, leaving 12 bases between. Per germline, CDR1 SGHKS and CDR2 YYEKEE (reference sequence). CDR3 size: 16 residues. CDR3 loop: CASSLDGAGTYNEQFF. The CDR3 nucleotides are TGTGCCAGCAGCTTGGATGGCGCGGGCACCTACAATGAGCAGTTCTTC.

The table lists this clonotype with many counts. This rearrangement joins TRBV9 to TRBJ2-3; 8 bases match TRBD2. Looked up from germline, CDR1 is SGDLS and CDR2 is YYNGEE. The CDR3 loop spans 16 amino acids. V shed 4 bases and J 4 bases; nucleotides not matched to a gene: 11. The CDR3 nucleotides read TGTGCCAGCAGCCCAGAGGGACTAGGAAGGGCAGATACGCAGTATTTT. Amino acid sequence: CASSPEGLGRADTQYF.

The sample holds many counts of this clonotype. The chain links TRBV12-3 or TRBV12-4 to TRBJ2-3, with D perhaps TRBD2 (5 bases). This CDR3 region has 15 residues. V was clipped by 6 bases and J by 4 bases, with 17 bases between them. The CDR3, as DNA: TGTGCCAGCAGGAGGACTGGGGTGAGGGCAGATACGCAGTATTTT. It yields the protein CASRRTGVRADTQYF.

This clonotype was seen repeatedly, ten times or more. V gene TRBV5-8 combines with J gene TRBJ2-7; TRBD2 aligns across 8 bases. V shed 4 bases and J 0 bases; nucleotides not matched to a gene: 9. The germline V gene encodes CDR1 SGHTS and CDR2 YDEGEE. This CDR3 is built from 16 residues. CDR3 bases: TGTGCCAGCAGCCCCGGGGGGGGGTCGAGCTCCTACGAGCAGTACTTC. Translating it yields CASSPGGGSSSYEQYF. Full variable domain (outside the CDR3, taken from reference TRBV5-8 and TRBJ2-7): EAGVTQSPTHLIKTRGQQATLRCSPISGHTSVYWYQQALGLGLQFLLWYDEGEERNRGNFPPRFSGRQFPNYSSELNVNALELEDSALYLCASSPGGGSSSYEQYFGPGTRLTVT.

This clonotype has just a few counts. The V gene is TRBV6-5, the J gene TRBJ1-1; D unclear. Germline values: CDR1 MNHEY, CDR2 SVGAGI. This CDR3 has 14 amino acids. Trimming removed 0 bases at V and 2 bases at J, with 7 bases between. The CDR3 reads CASSYSASNTEAFF. Written as DNA, the CDR3 is TGTGCCAGCAGTTACTCTGCCAGCAACACTGAAGCTTTCTTT.

The chain employs TRBV11-2 and TRBJ1-6; D not certain. Per germline, CDR1 SGHAT and CDR2 FQNNGV. The V end lost 4 bases, the J end lost 7 bases, and 11 bases lay between the germline ends. This CDR3 spans 14 amino acids. The CDR3 DNA reads TGTGCCAGCAGCTACGGACGGTTGAATTCACCCCTCCACTTT. This translates into CASSYGRLNSPLHF.

V usage is TRBV5-5 and J usage is TRBJ1-2; D remains unclear. Per the germline V gene, CDR1 is SGHKS and CDR2 is YYEKEE (reference sequence). The V end lost 1 base, the J end lost 8 bases, and 21 bases lay between the germline ends. The CDR3 is made up of 16 amino acids. CDR3 DNA: TGTGCCAGCAGCTTGAGGTCGACATTCCATCGCCCCGGCTACACCTTC. Its translation is CASSLRSTFHRPGYTF.

The V and J genes are TRBV10-2 and TRBJ2-1; 12 positions agree with TRBD2. CDR3 length: 15 amino acids. V was pared by 6 bases and J by 7 bases, with 7 bases of the junction left unmatched. Germline V lookup: CDR1 WSHSY, CDR2 SAAADI. The CDR3 here is CASRIGTSGLNEQFF. As DNA, the CDR3 is TGCGCCAGCAGGATCGGGACTAGCGGGTTAAATGAGCAGTTCTTC.

The chain joins TRBV7-2 to TRBJ2-3; D ambiguous. Germline assignment: CDR1 SGHTA and CDR2 FQGNSA. The V and J ends lost 6 bases and 0 bases respectively, with 13 bases between them. CDR3 length: 15 amino acids. The CDR3 here is CASRPPGRSTDTQYF. In nucleotides, the CDR3 is TGTGCCAGCAGGCCCCCCGGGCGGAGCACAGATACGCAGTATTTT.

This clonotype was seen repeatedly, ten times or more. The rearrangement joins TRBV7-2 to TRBJ2-1; a weak D match, TRBD1 (5 bases). Germline CDR1 reads SGHTA; CDR2 reads FQGNSA. The CDR3 sequence is 15 residues long. Trimming removed 7 bases at V and 2 bases at J, with 15 bases between. CDR3 loop: CASTDRQGAYNEQFF. In nucleotides, the CDR3 is TGTGCCAGCACTGATCGGCAGGGTGCCTACAATGAGCAGTTCTTC.

This clonotype was counted at least ten times. The chain joins TRBV20-1 to TRBJ1-1; no firm D call. There are 12 residues in the CDR3. Trimming removed 2 bases at V and 1 base at J, with 5 bases between. Looked up from germline, CDR1 is DFQATT and CDR2 is SNEGSKA (reference sequence). The chain's CDR3 is CSARPWNTEAFF. The CDR3 DNA follows: TGCAGTGCTAGACCCTGGAACACTGAAGCTTTCTTT.

This clonotype appeared many times. This chain links TRBV6-1 with TRBJ2-1; 9 bases are a match to TRBD2. V shed 6 bases and J 7 bases; nucleotides not matched to a gene: 16. Looked up from germline, CDR1 is MNHNS and CDR2 is SASEGT. The CDR3 covers 17 residues. Written as DNA, the CDR3 is TGTGCCAGCAGCCCCTTGGGGGGCGGGAGGGCCTGGAATGAGCAGTTCTTC. As protein: CASSPLGGGRAWNEQFF.

V and J are TRBV5-1 and TRBJ1-1; 12 nucleotides align to TRBD1. The CDR3 sequence is 20 residues long. V gave up 4 bases and J gave up 0 bases; unmatched junction bases: 16. Germline V gene data show CDR1 as SGHRS and CDR2 as YFSETQ. In nucleotides, the CDR3 is TGCGCCAGCAGCGAGGGACAGGGGGCGAGGTCGGTTCCCATGAACACTGAAGCTTTCTTT. It translates to CASSEGQGARSVPMNTEAFF.

The chain uses TRBV7-2 and TRBJ1-1, with TRBD1 as a possible D gene (5 bases). The CDR3 is made up of 13 amino acids. Trimming took 5 bases from V and 1 from J, leaving 8 bases between them. Germline CDR1 reads SGHTA; CDR2 reads FQGNSA. The CDR3 sequence is CASSQQANTEAFF. The CDR3 region has the DNA TGTGCCAGCAGCCAACAGGCGAACACTGAAGCTTTCTTT.

The rearrangement joins TRBV20-1 to TRBJ2-3; the D gene is possibly TRBD1 (5 bases). The CDR3 contains 12 residues. CDR1 DFQATT and CDR2 SNEGSKA come from the germline V gene (reference sequence). The V end lost 3 bases, the J end lost 4 bases, and 8 bases lay between the germline ends. The CDR3 is CSASQGPDTQYF. CDR3 bases: TGCAGTGCTAGCCAGGGCCCAGATACGCAGTATTTT.

This clonotype was observed a handful of times. V and J are TRBV18 and TRBJ2-1; no firm D call. The CDR3 contains 14 residues. The V gene's germline CDR1 is KGHSH and CDR2 LQKENI. Trimming took off 0 bases at V and 5 bases at J, with 8 bases between the two ends. The CDR3 DNA reads TGTGCCAGCTCACCACCGTCTCGCCACAATGAGCAGTTCTTC. It yields the protein CASSPPSRHNEQFF.